This T cell receptor (beta chain) was recovered during a study of blood T cell repertoires in COVID-19 (dated by TCRdb to 2020 to 2022). With respect to the entire study: The collaborator samples originated in the United States, Italy and Spain and spanned the acute and convalescent phases of COVID-19. Where HLA class I and class II types were available, the types were taken from metadata supplied by the sample provider, not from assay-based typing. The samples were drawn from two sources: the first 160 participants of the ongoing ImmuneRACE study, and approximately 1,300 subjects contributed by 6 global collaborators. The material from the prospective study consisted of cDNA or gDNA derived from T cells, B-cell-depleted T cells, or PBMCs. The repertoires were released in a freely available public database meant as a resource for research on the immune response to SARS-CoV-2. The dataset comprised deeply sampled blood TCRbeta repertoires from subjects exposed to, actively infected with, or recovered from COVID-19. Sample metadata almost always included a de-identified subject ID, COVID-19 status, age in years and sex.

Collaborating institutions collected whole blood in K2EDTA tubes following their own protocols. For TCRbeta analysis, collaborators shipped samples as frozen whole blood, isolated PBMCs, or DNA extracted from either of those sample types. The immunoSEQ Assay, a bias-controlled multiplex PCR, was used to amplify TCRbeta CDR3 regions from genomic DNA. Per the source publication's procedure: The number of nucleated cells in each sample was estimated from the amplification of reference gene primers within the assay. To quantify the absolute abundance of each unique TCRbeta CDR3 rearrangement, sequence reads were collapsed and filtered. For each sample, productive Simpson clonality was calculated as the square root of Simpson's diversity index over productive rearrangements. TCRdb stores this immuneACCESS table with in-frame sequences only. Part of the clones is absent; in the studies checked, under half of the shortfall reflects unresolved V genes, and no reason is known for the rest. That table is the source of V, J and clone size, and D and trimming were worked out from the DNA. The sample table records 200,000 to 300,000 clones; approximately 82% of these occur just once. Clones ranked in the top ten supply approximately 1.9% of the sample.

General conclusions and limits of the study: How much clinical and demographic metadata was included differed by source and by participant, and the metadata was provided uncurated.

Concerning this clone itself: Its antigen remains unidentified. No clone much larger than this one lies a single base away; base qualities are absent.

The germline V gene (reference sequence) yields LNHDA for CDR1 and SQIVND for CDR2. From cysteine to phenylalanine, the CDR3 is 13 amino acids long. CDR3 DNA only is kept here, 39 bases in frame from base 1. Trimming removed 10 bases from V and 3 bases from J; the gene matches leave 3 bases unexplained. The chain was built from TRBV19 and TRBJ2-2; TRBD1 agrees with 9 junctional bases. Sequenced sample: peripheral blood. This sequence originates from a woman aged 80 or over with acute or convalescent COVID-19. The bases are TGTGCCACACAGGGGGCGTACACCGGGGAGCTGTTTTTT. Its coded protein is CATQGAYTGELFF.